This T cell receptor beta chain was recorded in a study of T cells in Graves' hyperthyroidism and ophthalmopathy. Points from the study as a whole: From stable hyperthyroidism, ophthalmopathy was separated by a 13 V-J model. Researchers found most expanded thyroid clonotypes above 0.001 in blood as well.

Among the patients, aged 18 to 65, hyperthyroidism was newly diagnosed and had lasted under 2 months. Germline trimming cut 6 bases from V and 3 bases from J; bases unmatched to any gene: 6. The CDR3 sequence is 16 residues long. Per germline, CDR1 SGHAT and CDR2 FQDESV (reference sequence). This clonotype was found many times. Its specificity is unknown. Using RNA transcripts as the source, TCR beta CDR3 regions were amplified. The HTBI primer set served for first-round RT-PCR of the TCR CDR3. Via MiXCR, TCRdb re-called the multiplex PCR reads, giving one row per CDR3 protein. The sample lists hundreds of thousands of distinct CDR3 sequences; less than 20% were seen once.

The sample was blood. This clonotype originated in a woman between 18 and 29 years old with Graves' hyperthyroidism. The rearrangement uses TRBV11-1 and TRBJ2-3; 13 positions match TRBD2. The CDR3 nucleotides read TGTGCCAGCAGTCGGACTAGCGGGGGTATGACAGATACGCAGTATTTT. It specifies CASSRTSGGMTDTQYF. The complete variable domain, with remaining parts taken from reference TRBV11-1 and TRBJ2-3, reads EAEVAQSPRYKITEKSQAVAFWCDPISGHATLYWYRQILGQGPELLVQFQDESVVDDSQLPKDRFSAERLKGVDSTLKIQPAELGDSAMYLCASSRTSGGMTDTQYFGPGTRLTVL.